The 32 T cell receptor beta chains below all came from one sample that was sequenced in a study of T cells in Graves' hyperthyroidism and ophthalmopathy. RNA transcripts were the template for amplifying TCR beta CDR3 regions. Researchers ran a first-round RT-PCR on the TCR CDR3 using the HTBI primer set. Using its own MiXCR run on the multiplex PCR reads, TCRdb lists one record per CDR3 protein. The sample carries about half a million distinct CDR3 sequences, approximately 22% recorded once. The sequenced sample consisted of blood. These receptors originate from a woman in her 70s with Graves' ophthalmopathy.

This clonotype appeared once. The chain joins TRBV19 to TRBJ2-7; 9 bases are a match to TRBD1. Looked up from germline, CDR1 is LNHDA and CDR2 is SQIVND (reference sequence). The CDR3 covers 15 residues. J gave up 3 bases and V 5 bases, and 8 bases lay outside the gene matches. The DNA of the CDR3 is TGTGCCAGTAGTGCCCCGAGGACAGGGGTCTACGAGCAGTACTTC. The encoded protein is CASSAPRTGVYEQYF.

The chain links TRBV12-3 or TRBV12-4 to TRBJ2-1; D is unclear. With 3 bases removed from V and 10 bases from J, the gap between germline ends came to 16 bases. The CDR3 spans 14 residues. The CDR3 protein is CASSFRSPAEEQFF. For the CDR3, the DNA is TGTGCCAGCAGTTTCCGTTCCCCCGCGGAAGAGCAGTTCTTC.

The chain has TRBV30 and TRBJ2-5, with 8 bases fitting TRBD1. V lost 3 bases to trimming and J lost 4 bases; unmatched junction nucleotides: 10. This CDR3 comprises 15 residues. The germline V gene has CDR1 GTSNPN and CDR2 SVGIG (reference sequence). The CDR3 bases are TGTGCCTGGAGCCGGCTCAGGGGGCCGGGAGAGACCCAGTACTTC. Translated: CAWSRLRGPGETQYF. Based on the CDR3 plus reference TRBV30 and TRBJ2-5, the full variable domain is SQTIHQWPATLVQPVGSPLSLECTVEGTSNPNLYWYRQAAGRGLQLLFYSVGIGQISSEVPQNLSASRPQDRQFILSSKKLLLSDSGFYLCAWSRLRGPGETQYFGPGTRLLVL.

This rearrangement joins TRBV9 to TRBJ2-7; D is perhaps TRBD2 (6 bases). The CDR3 is made up of 14 amino acids. V lost 3 bases, J lost 0 bases, and 10 bases lay in between. Germline-derived CDR1 and CDR2 are SGDLS and YYNGEE. The CDR3: CASSEAGFSYEQYF. In nucleotides, the CDR3 is TGTGCCAGCAGCGAAGCGGGCTTCTCCTACGAGCAGTACTTC.

A few counts support this clonotype. The genes are TRBV6-1 and TRBJ1-2; D remains ambiguous. CDR1 is MNHNS, CDR2 SASEGT, per germline. With 7 bases removed from V and 4 bases from J, the gap between germline ends came to 13 bases. The CDR3 covers 13 residues. The CDR3 sequence is CASKVGLGYGYTF. CDR3 coding DNA: TGTGCCAGCAAAGTAGGGTTGGGCTATGGCTACACCTTC.

This clonotype was detected only a few times. V and J are TRBV3-1 and TRBJ2-7, with D hard to call. Germline V gene data show CDR1 as LGHDT and CDR2 as YNNKEL (reference sequence). V was cut by 3 bases and J by 6 bases, with 15 bases left in between. The length of the CDR3 is 14 residues. The CDR3 coding sequence is TGTGCCAGCAGCCAGGTAATGAGTTTGGGCGAGCAGTACTTC. It yields the protein CASSQVMSLGEQYF.

This clonotype was seen a few times. This rearrangement joins TRBV28 to TRBJ2-4; D call uncertain. There are 16 residues in the CDR3. Germline lookup yields CDR1 MDHEN and CDR2 SYDVKM. V shed 3 bases and J shed 1 base, with 13 bases lying between them. The CDR3 coding sequence is TGTGCCAGCAGTTTGTCTAACGGGTTGGCCAAAAACATTCAGTACTTC. It yields the protein CASSLSNGLAKNIQYF.

This clonotype showed up many times. This chain uses TRBV7-2 with TRBJ2-2; TRBD2 is a possible D gene (5 bases). Trimming took off 5 bases at V and 6 bases at J, with 10 bases between the two ends. Germline CDR1 is SGHTA and CDR2 is FQGNSA. The CDR3 is 13 residues long. The CDR3 spells CASSVRRSGELFF. DNA of the CDR3: TGTGCCAGCAGCGTTAGGAGGTCCGGGGAGCTGTTTTTT. The variable domain in full, with the rest retrieved from reference TRBV7-2 and TRBJ2-2, is GAGVSQSPSNKVTEKGKDVELRCDPISGHTALYWYRQSLGQGLEFLIYFQGNSAPDKSGLPSDRFSAERTGGSVSTLTIQRTQQEDSAVYLCASSVRRSGELFFGEGSRLTVL.

The gene calls are TRBV6-1 and TRBJ2-7; TRBD1 aligns across 7 bases. CDR1 and CDR2 from the germline V gene are MNHNS and SASEGT. V shed 5 bases, J shed 5 bases, and the junction held 9 bases outside the gene matches. CDR3 length: 14 residues. As DNA, the CDR3 is TGTGCCAGCAGTTATAGACAGGGCTCGGACGAGCAGTACTTC. Protein: CASSYRQGSDEQYF.

The chain's CDR3 is CASRPKESSPLHF. Written as DNA, the CDR3 is TGTGCCAGCAGGCCTAAGGAGAGTTCACCCCTCCACTTT. This chain links TRBV7-2 with TRBJ1-6; D not certain. This CDR3 has 13 amino acids. Trimming stripped 6 bases from V and 9 bases from J, with 12 bases between. CDR1 and CDR2 from the germline V gene are SGHTA and FQGNSA.

This clonotype was observed a handful of times. In DNA, the CDR3 is TGCGCCAGCAGCGACCCCCCCGGTGAGCAGTTCTTC. It encodes CASSDPPGEQFF. The rearrangement links TRBV5-1 to TRBJ2-1; D is undetermined. Germline V lookup: CDR1 SGHRS, CDR2 YFSETQ. The CDR3 runs to 12 residues. Trimming removed 4 bases at V and 9 bases at J, with 11 bases between. The entire variable domain, with the rest obtained from reference TRBV5-1 and TRBJ2-1, is as follows: KAGVTQTPRYLIKTRGQQVTLSCSPISGHRSVSWYQQTPGQGLQFLFEYFSETQRNKGNFPGRFSGRQFSNSRSEMNVSTLELGDSALYLCASSDPPGEQFFGPGTRLTVL.

The gene calls are TRBV28 and TRBJ2-4; TRBD1 agrees at 10 bases. Germline V gives CDR1 MDHEN, CDR2 SYDVKM. There are 15 residues in the CDR3. The J segment lost 9 bases and the V segment lost 5 bases, leaving 10 bases of the junction unmatched. CDR3 residues: CASSQLGQGLAIQYF. The CDR3 bases are TGTGCCAGCAGTCAGTTGGGACAGGGGTTGGCCATTCAGTACTTC.

In this sample, this clonotype turned up a few times. This rearrangement joins TRBV6-1 to TRBJ1-4, with D perhaps matching TRBD1 (5 bases). The V gene's germline CDR1 is MNHNS and CDR2 SASEGT. This CDR3 is built from 14 residues. The ends were cut back, 7 bases at V and 8 bases at J, with 17 bases in the middle. The chain's CDR3 is CASNRGGKGEKLFF. The CDR3 DNA follows: TGTGCCAGCAACCGGGGGGGAAAAGGAGAAAAACTGTTTTTT.

The V and J genes are TRBV28 and TRBJ2-5; possible D gene TRBD2, 5 bases. Germline CDR1 is MDHEN and CDR2 is SYDVKM. The V gene lost 2 bases and the J gene lost 5 bases, with 18 bases spanning the gap. This CDR3 comprises 16 residues. This chain's CDR3 is CASSLGRRPGEETQYF. CDR3 nucleotides: TGTGCCAGCAGTTTAGGAAGGAGGCCTGGGGAGGAGACCCAGTACTTC.

This clonotype has a handful of counts. This chain connects TRBV30 to TRBJ1-1, with 7 bases lining up with TRBD1. CDR1 and CDR2 (germline): GTSNPN, SVGIG (reference sequence). The CDR3 is 14 amino acids. V was pared by 2 bases and J by 4 bases, with 7 bases of the junction left unmatched. CDR3 sequence (DNA): TGTGCCTGGAGTCCGACAGGGATGGGCACTGAAGCTTTCTTT. Its protein product is CAWSPTGMGTEAFF.

The chain is built from TRBV12-3 or TRBV12-4 and TRBJ2-7; tentatively, D is TRBD1 or TRBD2 (5 bases each). Trimming removed 5 bases from V and 7 bases from J, with 21 bases in between. This CDR3 has 15 residues. This CDR3 reads CASSPTGTLNGEQYF. The CDR3 DNA sequence: TGTGCCAGCAGTCCCACTGGGACCCTAAACGGGGAGCAGTACTTC.

The chain couples TRBV5-1 to TRBJ2-1, with 9 nucleotides matching TRBD1. J was trimmed by 1 base and V by 0 bases; bases with no gene match: 5. The CDR3 extends over 17 amino acids. The germline V gene encodes CDR1 SGHRS and CDR2 YFSETQ. The CDR3 region has the DNA TGCGCCAGCAGCTTGGCCACGGGACAGGGATCCTACAATGAGCAGTTCTTC. Amino acids: CASSLATGQGSYNEQFF. The complete variable domain, with remaining parts taken from reference TRBV5-1 and TRBJ2-1, reads KAGVTQTPRYLIKTRGQQVTLSCSPISGHRSVSWYQQTPGQGLQFLFEYFSETQRNKGNFPGRFSGRQFSNSRSEMNVSTLELGDSALYLCASSLATGQGSYNEQFFGPGTRLTVL.

This clonotype has ten or more counts. The rearrangement links TRBV2 to TRBJ1-5, with 7 bases matching TRBD1. The CDR3 is 14 residues long. The J segment lost 2 bases and the V segment lost 2 bases, leaving 0 bases of the junction unmatched. Germline V gene lookup returns CDR1 SNHLY and CDR2 FYNNEI. In nucleotides, the CDR3 is TGTGCCAGCAGTGAAACAGGGGGCAATCAGCCCCAGCATTTT. Translated, it gives CASSETGGNQPQHF.

The table lists this clonotype with many counts. The J gene is TRBJ2-7, the V gene TRBV20-1; D remains unclear. The CDR3 sequence is 10 residues long. Trimming removed 5 bases from V and 5 bases from J, with 7 bases in between. In germline, CDR1 is DFQATT, CDR2 SNEGSKA (reference sequence). The CDR3, as DNA: TGCAGTGCTGAAGTCCACGAGCAGTACTTC. Its translation: CSAEVHEQYF.

The chain recombines TRBV6-2 or TRBV6-3 with TRBJ2-1; 8 bases are a match to TRBD1. With 2 bases clipped from V and 4 bases from J, the junction kept 7 bases outside the gene matches. Germline V gene sequence: CDR1 MNHEY, CDR2 SVGEGT. The CDR3 extends over 16 amino acids. CDR3 region: CASSYKQGVLYNEQFF. The DNA of the CDR3 is TGTGCCAGCAGTTACAAACAGGGGGTTTTGTACAATGAGCAGTTCTTC.

The chain has TRBV20-1 and TRBJ2-2; D remains unclear. Germline CDR1 DFQATT, CDR2 SNEGSKA (reference sequence). The V gene lost 2 bases and the J gene lost 6 bases, with 16 bases spanning the gap. This CDR3 has 15 amino acids. The CDR3 protein is CSARQSGGRAGELFF. As DNA, the CDR3 is TGCAGTGCTAGACAGTCCGGTGGACGCGCCGGGGAGCTGTTTTTT.

The chain carries TRBV12-5 and TRBJ1-2, with D perhaps matching TRBD1 (5 bases). The V gene's germline CDR1 is LGHNT and CDR2 FRNRAP. The germline V and J ends were trimmed by 2 bases and 1 base, with 14 bases remaining between them. This CDR3 is built from 16 residues. The CDR3 DNA reads TGTGCTAGTGGTTTGTCGGGGCAGGCCCTTAACTATGGCTACACCTTC. This translates into CASGLSGQALNYGYTF.

V usage is TRBV28 and J usage is TRBJ1-5; unclear D gene. The germline gives CDR1 MDHEN, CDR2 SYDVKM. The CDR3 runs 17 residues. V lost 3 bases and J 4 bases, leaving 19 bases between the germline ends. DNA of the CDR3: TGTGCCAGCAGTTTCAGTTTCGGGCAGGTCGAGAATCAGCCCCAGCATTTT. The encoded protein is CASSFSFGQVENQPQHF.

In its sample, this clonotype was seen a few times. The gene calls are TRBV18 and TRBJ2-7, with D perhaps matching TRBD1 or TRBD2 (5 bases each). CDR1 and CDR2 (germline): KGHSH, LQKENI. V was trimmed by 2 bases and J by 7 bases, leaving 15 bases between them. The CDR3 is 14 amino acids. CDR3 in amino acids: CASSPARGLGEQYF. CDR3 in DNA: TGTGCCAGCTCACCAGCGAGGGGATTGGGAGAGCAGTACTTC.

This clonotype was counted many times. The J gene is TRBJ1-2, the V gene TRBV12-3 or TRBV12-4; 8 positions agree with TRBD1. The CDR3 has 11 residues. With V trimmed by 10 bases and J by 5 bases, 3 bases remained unmatched. CDR3 amino acids: CAIRTGYGYTF. CDR3 coding DNA: TGTGCCATCAGGACAGGGTATGGCTACACCTTC.

The rearrangement joins TRBV6-2 or TRBV6-3 to TRBJ2-7; 12 nucleotides match TRBD2. Germline trimming cut 5 bases from V and 3 bases from J; bases unmatched to any gene: 8. The CDR3 spans 16 residues. Germline V lookup: CDR1 MNHEY, CDR2 SVGEGT. CDR3 in DNA: TGTGCCAGCAGTGAAAAACGGGGACTAGCGGGCTACGAGCAGTACTTC. As protein: CASSEKRGLAGYEQYF.

This clonotype has just one count. This rearrangement joins TRBV7-9 to TRBJ2-7; D uncertain. Germline-derived CDR1 and CDR2 are SEHNR and FQNEAQ (reference sequence). The CDR3 is made up of 14 amino acids. The V gene lost 5 bases and the J gene lost 7 bases, with 18 bases spanning the gap. The CDR3 sequence: CASSPGPGVREQYF. CDR3 in DNA: TGTGCCAGCAGCCCCGGGCCCGGCGTGAGGGAGCAGTACTTC.

This clonotype came up a few times. This chain uses TRBV2 with TRBJ2-7; tentative D call: TRBD1 (5 bases). Germline CDR1 SNHLY, CDR2 FYNNEI. V was shortened by 4 bases and J by 0 bases, with 19 bases between the two germline ends. The CDR3 consists of 17 residues. The CDR3 loop is CASSVERKGKSSYEQYF. The CDR3 DNA reads as TGTGCCAGCAGTGTAGAAAGGAAGGGGAAGAGCTCCTACGAGCAGTACTTC.

This clonotype has ten or more counts. The V call is TRBV28, the J call TRBJ1-1; D call uncertain. This CDR3 is built from 12 residues. The ends were cut back, 6 bases at V and 0 bases at J, with 5 bases in the middle. Germline V CDR1 and CDR2: MDHEN, SYDVKM. CDR3 protein: CASRSVNTEAFF. For the CDR3, the DNA is TGTGCCAGCAGATCGGTGAACACTGAAGCTTTCTTT.

This clonotype appeared a few times. This chain connects TRBV20-1 to TRBJ1-5, with TRBD1 identical over 7 bases. Looked up from germline, CDR1 is DFQATT and CDR2 is SNEGSKA (reference sequence). V was clipped by 6 bases and J by 11 bases; unmatched bases: 16. This CDR3 region has 14 residues. This CDR3 is CSAFTGTASRAQHF. The CDR3, as DNA: TGCAGTGCCTTCACCGGGACAGCCTCGAGGGCCCAGCATTTT.

The chain combines TRBV7-8 with TRBJ1-5; possibly TRBD1 for D (6 bases). Germline CDR1 is SGHVS and CDR2 is FQNEAQ. This CDR3 has 14 residues. The V end was cut by 7 bases, the J end by 3 bases, with 13 bases between. The DNA for the CDR3 is TGTGCCAGCAACCCTCAGGGGTACAATCAGCCCCAGCATTTT. This encodes CASNPQGYNQPQHF.

This clonotype came up a few times. The V call is TRBV12-3 or TRBV12-4, the J call TRBJ2-2; D tentatively reads TRBD1 or TRBD2 (5 bases each). Trimming left V 4 bases short and J 8 bases short, with 14 bases between. This CDR3 comprises 14 residues. DNA for the CDR3: TGTGCCAGCAGTTCCCTGGGACCGGCGGGGGAGCTGTTTTTT. It encodes CASSSLGPAGELFF.